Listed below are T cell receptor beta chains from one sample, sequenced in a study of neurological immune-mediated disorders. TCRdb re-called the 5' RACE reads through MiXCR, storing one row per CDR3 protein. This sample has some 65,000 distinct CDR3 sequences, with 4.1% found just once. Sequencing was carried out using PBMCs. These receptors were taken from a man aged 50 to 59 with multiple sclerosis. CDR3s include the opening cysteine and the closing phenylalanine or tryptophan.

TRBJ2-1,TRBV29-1,CSVERGGGYEQFF
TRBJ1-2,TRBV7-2,CASSSSGYYGYTF
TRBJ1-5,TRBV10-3,CAISDREVQPQHF
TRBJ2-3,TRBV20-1,CSARFPGNTDTQYF
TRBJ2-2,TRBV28,CASSSQFTGTGVTGELFF
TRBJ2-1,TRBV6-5,CASKVSGGDHEQFF
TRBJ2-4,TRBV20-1,CSARDRKRGGQSKNIQYF
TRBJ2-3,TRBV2,CASSLQEDTQYF
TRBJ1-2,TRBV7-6,CASSLGGAEYGYTF
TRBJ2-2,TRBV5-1,CASSLLGTGGTGELFF
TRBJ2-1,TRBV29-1,CSVAGRTYNEQFF
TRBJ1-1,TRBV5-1,CASSRSDPKRNTEAFF
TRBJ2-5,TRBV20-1,CSGLAGLETQYF
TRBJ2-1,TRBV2,CASKAGGIYNEQFF
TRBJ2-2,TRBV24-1,CATSDSGPNTGELFF
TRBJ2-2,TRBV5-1,CASSDWGVGTGELFF
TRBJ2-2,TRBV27,CASSFPTGELFF
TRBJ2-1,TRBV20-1,CSAPALAGGPNEQFF
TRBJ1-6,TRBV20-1,CSARPGGSSYNSPLHF
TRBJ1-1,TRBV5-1,CASSLGQYDGTEAFF
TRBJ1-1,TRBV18,CASSQTSGTANTEAFF
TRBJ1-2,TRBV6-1,CASSEGDRGSYGYTF
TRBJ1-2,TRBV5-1,CASSLRQGEYGYTF
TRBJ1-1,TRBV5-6,CASSPGTDPEAFF
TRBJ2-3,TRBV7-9,CASRTQGSDTQYF
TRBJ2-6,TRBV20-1,CSAPAGANVLTF
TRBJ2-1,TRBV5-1,CASSLGSPDNEQFF
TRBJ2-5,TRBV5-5,CASSLDPSETQYF
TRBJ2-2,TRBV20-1,CSASQTGGPGELFF
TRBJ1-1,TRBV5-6,CASSVRYRATEAFF
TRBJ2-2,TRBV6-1,CASSMGGLMFF
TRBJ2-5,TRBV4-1,CASSQPPGLGSLETQYF
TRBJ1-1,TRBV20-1,CSARDLMLGASTEAFF
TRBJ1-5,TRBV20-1,CSARGQLDNQPQHF
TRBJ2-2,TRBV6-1,CASSERPYPDRNTGELFF
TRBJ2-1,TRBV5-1,CASSSIGTGNYDNEQFF
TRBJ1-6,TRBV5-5,CASSFFPDGSPLHF
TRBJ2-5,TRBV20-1,CSARGQQETQYF
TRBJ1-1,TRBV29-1,CSVDLDHTEAFF
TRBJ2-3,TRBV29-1,CSGEIAAHTQYF
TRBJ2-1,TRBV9,CASTNYNEQFF
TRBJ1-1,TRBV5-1,CASSNGQPNTEAFF
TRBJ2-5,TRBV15,CATSRDHLAGGLGETQYF
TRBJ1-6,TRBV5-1,CASSLAGLDRSPLHF
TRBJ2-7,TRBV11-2,CASSLDRNSYEQYF
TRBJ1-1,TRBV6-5,CASSYGGLNTEAFF
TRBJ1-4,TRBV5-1,CASSPQGLKEKLFF
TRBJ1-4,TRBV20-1,CSARVAATNEKLFF